Sequencing of this T cell receptor beta chain was carried out in a study of T cells in Graves' hyperthyroidism and ophthalmopathy (dated by TCRdb to about 2019). For the wider study: To identify distinguishing TCR V-J signatures, a discovery cohort of about a hundred patients was used, comprising 40 to 45 with Graves' ophthalmopathy and 55 to 65 with stable Graves' hyperthyroidism. An independent validation cohort of some 18 hyperthyroidism patients and about 16 patients who later progressed to ophthalmopathy tested prospective prediction of ophthalmopathy. For training and testing, the approximately 92 patients in the discovery cohort were randomly divided in a 7:3 ratio. Thyroid tissue and blood T-cell repertoires from roughly 6 Graves' hyperthyroidism patients were also compared in the study. Once sampling was done, hyperthyroidism patients were given methimazole at a starting dose of 30 mg daily, whereas ophthalmopathy patients were given high-dose intravenous methylprednisolone. The paper reports TCR Vbeta CDR3 sequencing of 135 peripheral blood samples: some 44 ophthalmopathy, fewer than 80 hyperthyroidism and around 17 progressor patients. Overall study results and their limits: In validation, the model predicted progression to ophthalmopathy with over 65% sensitivity and 72% to 75% specificity, a median of around 6.6 months before onset. In cross-validation, a model built on a 13 V-J signature told ophthalmopathy apart from stable hyperthyroidism with under 90% sensitivity and roughly 83% specificity, and in testing the same model reached 80%/75%. Most expanded thyroid clonotypes (frequency above 0.001) were also detected in blood, suggesting blood repertoires may reflect thyroid immune responses. Sample size was not statistically predetermined, and blinding of investigators to group allocation was not performed.

Stable Graves' hyperthyroidism was defined as no progression to ophthalmopathy during 18 months of follow-up. The hyperthyroidism patients were between 18 and 65 years old and newly diagnosed, with a disease duration of less than 2 months. The study excluded patients with uncontrolled infections, other autoimmune diseases, pregnancy or lactation. Diagnoses were based on clinical symptoms, serum thyroxine and TRAb, thyroid ultrasound and orbital computed tomography. Total RNA was extracted with Trizol reagent, and quality was checked on an Agilent 2100 Bioanalyzer. From cysteine to phenylalanine, the CDR3 is 12 amino acids long. CDR3 DNA is the only sequence kept; it has 36 bases, read in frame from the first base. In the germline V gene (reference sequence), CDR1 corresponds to SEHNR and CDR2 to FQNEAQ. With respect to this clonotype: Its cognate antigen has yet to be identified. The junction and the germline gene differ at one end; a read error may be behind it.

TCR beta CDR3 regions were amplified from RNA transcripts. The TCR CDR3 was subjected to a first round of RT-PCR using the HTBI primer set and the Qiagen OneStep RT-PCR kit. A second multiplex PCR round built the libraries, followed by size selection and purification. The libraries were sequenced on an Illumina HiSeq2000 using paired-end 100 bp reads. The source study handled its data this way. SOAPnuke was used to process the raw data, with reads discarded if the reads contained adapters or uncalled bases, had a mean Phred below 15, or lacked an exact constant-primer or identifier match. COPE v1.2.5 was used to merge high-quality paired reads, and clonotypes were defined as unique nucleotide sequences. MiTCR v1.1 was used to align the clonotypes against IMGT TRBV, TRBD and TRBJ reference segments. The analysis included only V-J combinations with a frequency above 0.0001, which together covered more than 99% of the repertoires. A TCS score was defined as the ratio between F50 (clonal expansion) and ExV (chaos), using BLOSUM62-based TCRdist between CDR3 peptides within each V-J. Welch's t-statistics and random forest reduced around 520 V-J features to 10 to 15, which were used in a naive Bayes classifier (R e1071). The similarity between thyroid and blood repertoires was quantified using the Morisita-Horn index. The public reads were quality trimmed at Q25 with fastp and then assembled into clones with MiXCR by TCRdb, keeping productive beta chains. CDR3 protein sequences are deduplicated, and each keeps its most common genes and DNA. The V and J calls were determined by TCRdb, not by the authors. This sample lists tens of thousands of distinct CDR3 sequences; around 55% were detected once. Roughly 30% of the sample lies in the top ten.

This clonotype was sampled from a man in his late teens or twenties with Graves' hyperthyroidism. The rearrangement joined TRBV7-9 to TRBJ2-3; the D gene is not confidently resolved. Sample: peripheral blood or thyroid tissue (not recorded which). This receptor carries the CDR3 CASSSRTDTRYF. The bases are TGTGCCAGCAGCTCCAGGACCGACACGCGGTATTTT.